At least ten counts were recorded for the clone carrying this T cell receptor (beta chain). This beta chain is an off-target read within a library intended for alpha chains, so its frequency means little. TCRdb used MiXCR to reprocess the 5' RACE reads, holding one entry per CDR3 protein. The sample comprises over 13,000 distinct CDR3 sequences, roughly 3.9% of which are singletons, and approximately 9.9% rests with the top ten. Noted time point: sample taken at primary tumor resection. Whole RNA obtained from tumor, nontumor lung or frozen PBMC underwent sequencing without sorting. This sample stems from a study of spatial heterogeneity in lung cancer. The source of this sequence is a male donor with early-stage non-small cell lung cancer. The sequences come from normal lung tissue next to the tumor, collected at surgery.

The CDR3: CASSQVVTSSTDTQYF. CDR3 sequence (DNA): TGCGCCAGCAGCCAAGTGGTTACGTCCAGCACAGATACGCAGTATTTT. The V gene is TRBV4-1, the J gene TRBJ2-3; D is ambiguous. The CDR3 is made up of 16 amino acids. Germline CDR1 MGHRA, CDR2 YSYEKL. V was clipped by 1 base and J by 0 bases, with 11 bases between them.